The 30 T cell receptor beta chains given below trace back to one sample, sequenced in a study of neurological immune-mediated disorders. From the 5' RACE reads, TCRdb called clonotypes with MiXCR, one entry per CDR3 protein. The repertoire holds roughly 36,000 distinct CDR3 sequences, with roughly 13% as singletons. The sequenced sample consisted of PBMCs. The receptors derive from a woman aged 50 to 60 with HTLV-1-associated myelopathy (HAM/TSP).

The rearrangement uses TRBV6-1 and TRBJ1-1; no clear D. V was clipped by 7 bases and J by 1 base, with 16 bases between them. CDR1 is MNHNS, CDR2 SASEGT, per germline. The CDR3 runs 15 residues. The CDR3: CASTPVRQQNTEAFF. CDR3 nucleotide sequence: TGTGCCAGCACCCCAGTAAGGCAGCAGAACACTGAAGCTTTCTTT.

This clonotype came up many times. The chain couples TRBV6-2 or TRBV6-3 to TRBJ2-5; D is ambiguous. The germline V gene encodes CDR1 MNHEY and CDR2 SVGEGT. CDR3 length equals 10 residues. V dropped 4 bases and J dropped 7 bases, with 4 bases sitting between them. The CDR3 loop reads CASSSGTQYF. In nucleotides, the CDR3 is TGTGCCAGCAGTTCTGGGACCCAGTACTTC.

In its sample, this clonotype was seen many times. V and J are TRBV6-5 and TRBJ2-2; D uncertain. The CDR3 loop spans 17 amino acids. Trimming shortened V by 0 bases and J by 4 bases, and 15 bases separated the two germline ends. Germline CDR1 MNHEY, CDR2 SVGAGI. The CDR3 coding sequence is TGTGCCAGCAGTTACTCGTTAAAAAGGCTTACCACCGGGGAGCTGTTTTTT. This codes for CASSYSLKRLTTGELFF.

This clonotype was found many times. This sequence joins TRBV9 and TRBJ2-7, with 8 positions matching TRBD1. This CDR3 has 14 residues. Losses at the gene ends were 3 bases for V and 2 bases for J; bases not matched to a gene: 4. The V gene's germline CDR1 is SGDLS and CDR2 YYNGEE. Written as DNA, the CDR3 is TGTGCCAGCAGCGGGGACAGGAGCCCCTACGAGCAGTACTTC. This translates into CASSGDRSPYEQYF.

By frequency in the sample, this clonotype is medium-sized (0.01 to 0.1%). V gene TRBV9 combines with J gene TRBJ2-1, with 9 bases aligning to TRBD1. The length of the CDR3 is 15 residues. V dropped 3 bases and J dropped 4; count of bases not matched to a gene: 5. Germline assignment: CDR1 SGDLS and CDR2 YYNGEE. In DNA, the CDR3 is TGTGCCAGCAGCGAGGGGGACAGGGAGTACAATGAGCAGTTCTTC. Protein sequence: CASSEGDREYNEQFF.

This clonotype was seen ten or more times. This chain connects TRBV12-3 or TRBV12-4 to TRBJ1-1; 10 positions agree with TRBD1. The CDR3 consists of 14 residues. V shed 6 bases, J shed 5 bases, and the junction held 6 bases outside the gene matches. CDR3 nucleotides: TGTGCCAGCAGATTCCGACAGGGGGCAACTGAAGCTTTCTTT. The encoded protein is CASRFRQGATEAFF.

This clonotype was recorded at least ten times. This chain links TRBV7-2 with TRBJ2-5; D is uncertain. V dropped 2 bases and J dropped 4 bases, with 8 bases sitting between them. Germline V gene data show CDR1 as SGHTA and CDR2 as FQGNSA. The CDR3 length is 13 residues. CDR3 coding DNA: TGTGCCAGCAGCTTATGGACCCGAGAGACCCAGTACTTC. Translating gives CASSLWTRETQYF.

This clonotype has ten or more counts. This chain connects TRBV28 to TRBJ1-4; tentatively, D is TRBD1 (6 bases). The V end lost 4 bases, the J end lost 6 bases, and 15 bases lay between the germline ends. The CDR3 spans 15 residues. Germline V gives CDR1 MDHEN, CDR2 SYDVKM. CDR3 sequence: CASSSWGRGDEKLFF. CDR3 in DNA: TGTGCCAGCAGTTCCTGGGGCAGGGGAGATGAAAAACTGTTTTTT.

The CDR3, as DNA: TGCAGTGCTAGTAACAGGGGGTACTACGGCACAGATACGCAGTATTTT. Amino acids: CSASNRGYYGTDTQYF. The rearrangement joins TRBV20-1 to TRBJ2-3; 8 nucleotides line up with TRBD1. V shed 3 bases, J shed 1 base, and the junction held 9 bases outside the gene matches. In germline, CDR1 is DFQATT, CDR2 SNEGSKA (reference sequence). This CDR3 is 16 amino acids long.

This clonotype was counted at least ten times. CDR3 loop: CASSPSRVAVEAFF. In nucleotides, the CDR3 is TGTGCCAGCAGCCCCAGTAGAGTTGCAGTTGAAGCTTTCTTT. The gene calls are TRBV9 and TRBJ1-1; no reliable D call. This CDR3 is 14 amino acids long. Trimming shortened V by 4 bases and J by 7 bases, and 17 bases separated the two germline ends. Germline V gene data show CDR1 as SGDLS and CDR2 as YYNGEE.

This clonotype has ten or more counts. The V call is TRBV9, the J call TRBJ1-3, with D hard to call. Trimming left V 2 bases short and J 8 bases short, with 8 bases between. This CDR3 contains 12 residues. Germline CDR1 reads SGDLS; CDR2 reads YYNGEE. CDR3 loop: CASSVSEHTIYF. The CDR3 DNA reads TGTGCCAGCAGCGTGAGCGAGCACACCATATATTTT. Supplemented by reference TRBV9 and TRBJ1-3, the full variable domain reads DSGVTQTPKHLITATGQRVTLRCSPRSGDLSVYWYQQSLDQGLQFLIQYYNGEERAKGNILERFSAQQFPDLHSELNLSSLELGDSALYFCASSVSEHTIYFGEGSWLTVV.

This clonotype was recorded many times. V and J are TRBV20-1 and TRBJ1-2; D uncertain. V lost 1 base, J lost 4 bases, and 4 bases lay in between. The CDR3 is 11 amino acids. CDR1 is DFQATT and CDR2 is SNEGSKA in the germline V gene (reference sequence). The CDR3 DNA sequence: TGCAGTGCTAGAGGTAGCTATGGCTACACCTTC. The encoded protein is CSARGSYGYTF.

This clonotype came up many times. This sequence joins TRBV15 and TRBJ2-7, with no clear D. With 0 bases removed from V and 2 bases from J, the gap between germline ends came to 5 bases. The CDR3 contains 13 residues. Per the germline V gene, CDR1 is LNHNV and CDR2 is YYDKDF (reference sequence). As DNA, the CDR3 is TGTGCCACCAGCAGAGATCCGGCCTACGAGCAGTACGTC. Translating gives CATSRDPAYEQYV.

This clonotype was seen at least ten times. This rearrangement joins TRBV7-6 to TRBJ1-6; TRBD1 aligns across 9 bases. This CDR3 comprises 14 residues. Germline V gene lookup returns CDR1 SGHVS and CDR2 FNYEAQ. Trimming cost V 1 base and J 16 bases; bases outside gene matches: 8. The DNA of the CDR3 is TGTGCCAGCAGCTTAGTAGGACAGGGGAGCGGACTCCACTTT. Protein product: CASSLVGQGSGLHF.

Ten or more counts support this clonotype. J is TRBJ2-5 and V is TRBV27, with a weak D call TRBD2 (5 bases). This CDR3 spans 14 amino acids. Trimming took 3 bases from V and 7 from J, leaving 15 bases between them. Per the germline V gene, CDR1 is MNHEY and CDR2 is SMNVEV (reference sequence). CDR3 DNA: TGTGCCAGCAGTTTGGGAGCCAGCGCGGTGACCCAGTACTTC. Translated, it gives CASSLGASAVTQYF.

This clonotype appeared many times. This rearrangement joins TRBV5-1 to TRBJ1-1, with TRBD1 matching 8 bases. V lost 1 base, J lost 2 bases, and 7 bases stayed unmatched. Germline loops: CDR1 SGHRS, CDR2 YFSETQ. CDR3 length equals 16 residues. CDR3 nucleotide sequence: TGCGCCAGCAGCTTGTTTGCGACAGGGGTCAACACTGAAGCTTTCTTT. Translating it yields CASSLFATGVNTEAFF.

This clonotype was seen repeatedly, ten times or more. V is TRBV29-1 and J is TRBJ1-4; no definite D call. Trimming shortened V by 6 bases and J by 6 bases, and 8 bases separated the two germline ends. Germline-derived CDR1 and CDR2 are SQVTM and ANQGSEA. The CDR3 spans 11 residues. The CDR3 reads CSVTRDEKLFF. The CDR3 region has the DNA TGCAGCGTAACCAGAGATGAAAAACTGTTTTTT.

This clonotype came up many times. The chain employs TRBV7-2 and TRBJ1-6, with 8 bases identical to TRBD1. The CDR3 has 15 amino acids. Unmatched junction bases numbered 4, after V lost 3 bases and J lost 6 bases. Per the germline V gene, CDR1 is SGHTA and CDR2 is FQGNSA. CDR3 sequence (DNA): TGTGCCAGCAGCTTGGACAGGGTGCCTAATTCACCCCTCCACTTT. It is translated as CASSLDRVPNSPLHF.

The table lists this clonotype with many counts. The V call is TRBV7-3, the J call TRBJ2-3, with 8 positions matching TRBD2. J lost 5 bases, V lost 2 bases, and 6 bases had no gene match. The germline V gene has CDR1 SGHTA and CDR2 FQGTGA. This CDR3 region has 15 residues. CDR3 in DNA: TGTGCCAGCAGCTTATACGGGGGGGCAGTAGATACGCAGTATTTT. The encoded protein is CASSLYGGAVDTQYF.

In this sample, this clonotype turned up many times. This chain connects TRBV5-1 to TRBJ2-2; D remains unclear. V shed 4 bases and J shed 8 bases, with 12 bases lying between them. Per germline, CDR1 SGHRS and CDR2 YFSETQ. The CDR3 is 13 amino acids. This chain's CDR3 is CASSPQIEGELFF. The CDR3 DNA follows: TGCGCCAGCAGCCCCCAGATTGAAGGGGAGCTGTTTTTT.

This clonotype was detected many times. The chain carries TRBV25-1 and TRBJ1-2; 7 bases are shared with TRBD1. Trimming at V came to 4 bases and at J to 4 bases, leaving 12 bases not matched to a gene. Germline V gives CDR1 MGHDK, CDR2 SYGVNS. This CDR3 contains 16 residues. The CDR3 loop is CASSVGGVGRGYGYTF. Here the CDR3 DNA reads TGTGCCAGCAGTGTAGGGGGCGTTGGCAGGGGCTATGGCTACACCTTC.

V gene TRBV7-2 combines with J gene TRBJ2-7, with a tentative D call TRBD2 (6 bases). V lost 3 bases and J lost 6, with 12 bases in between. Germline CDR1 reads SGHTA; CDR2 reads FQGNSA. This CDR3 spans 13 amino acids. CDR3 sequence: CASSFVHGGEQYF. The DNA for the CDR3 is TGTGCCAGCAGCTTTGTACACGGGGGCGAGCAGTACTTC.

The V and J genes are TRBV18 and TRBJ2-7; 11 bases fit TRBD2. The germline gives CDR1 KGHSH, CDR2 LQKENI. With 4 bases clipped from V and 1 base from J, the junction kept 9 bases outside the gene matches. This CDR3 spans 17 amino acids. The CDR3 DNA reads TGTGCCAGCTCACTGCCCGCGTCTAGCGGGGGGTCCTACGAGCAGTACTTC. This gives the protein CASSLPASSGGSYEQYF.

This clonotype was found once. V usage is TRBV9 and J usage is TRBJ1-4, with unresolved D. Germline V gene lookup returns CDR1 SGDLS and CDR2 YYNGEE. V lost 0 bases and J 4 bases, leaving 7 bases between the germline ends. The CDR3 runs to 14 residues. CDR3 residues: CASSVDAFNEKLFF. DNA for the CDR3: TGTGCCAGCAGCGTAGACGCCTTTAATGAAAAACTGTTTTTT.

This clonotype is labeled as medium-sized. This chain links TRBV25-1 with TRBJ2-1, with TRBD1 identical over 8 bases. This CDR3 contains 16 residues. The J segment lost 5 bases and the V segment lost 7 bases, leaving 13 bases of the junction unmatched. Germline CDR1 MGHDK, CDR2 SYGVNS. The CDR3 nucleotides are TGTGCCAGCACTCCGCAACCGGGACAGGACGACAATGAGCAGTTCTTC. Its protein product is CASTPQPGQDDNEQFF.

The sample holds many counts of this clonotype. The CDR3 DNA follows: TGTGCCACCAGCAGAGCGGGGGACTACACCGGGGAGCTGTTTTTT. Protein product: CATSRAGDYTGELFF. The chain is built from TRBV15 and TRBJ2-2, with D tentatively TRBD2 (6 bases). Germline V gene sequence: CDR1 LNHNV, CDR2 YYDKDF (reference sequence). The CDR3 sequence is 15 residues long. Trimming left V 1 base short and J 3 bases short, with 9 bases between.

The rearrangement joins TRBV11-3 to TRBJ2-3, with TRBD2 identical over 12 bases. The CDR3 has 16 residues. Germline-derived CDR1 and CDR2 are SGHNT and YENEEA. The V gene end was trimmed by 5 bases and the J gene end by 2 bases; junction bases not matched to a gene: 5. The CDR3 is CASSPGLAGSTDTQYF. Written as DNA, the CDR3 is TGTGCCAGCAGCCCCGGACTAGCGGGGTCCACAGATACGCAGTATTTT.

This clonotype was picked up many times. This chain uses TRBV2 with TRBJ2-1; 12 nucleotides agree with TRBD2. The CDR3 is 15 amino acids. Germline V gives CDR1 SNHLY, CDR2 FYNNEI. The trim removed 7 bases at V and 4 bases at J, leaving 5 bases unmatched. The CDR3 sequence is CASTKTSGGYNEQFF. CDR3 nucleotides: TGTGCCAGCACCAAGACTAGCGGGGGATACAATGAGCAGTTCTTC.

Ten or more counts support this clonotype. V is TRBV5-6 and J is TRBJ2-5, with 10 bases lining up with TRBD2. The germline V gene encodes CDR1 SGHDT and CDR2 YYEEEE. Unmatched junction bases numbered 4, after V lost 0 bases and J lost 5 bases. The CDR3 is 15 amino acids. CDR3 bases: TGTGCCAGCAGCTTGGCTAGCGGGGGTACGGAGACCCAGTACTTC. As protein: CASSLASGGTETQYF.

CDR3 sequence reads: CASSLQGPTGANVLTF. In nucleotides, the CDR3 is TGTGCCAGCAGCTTACAAGGGCCAACAGGGGCCAACGTCCTGACTTTC. V and J are TRBV11-2 and TRBJ2-6; unclear D gene. The germline V and J ends were trimmed by 2 bases and 4 bases, with 12 bases remaining between them. CDR1 SGHAT and CDR2 FQNNGV come from the germline V gene. The CDR3 runs 16 residues.